This T cell receptor beta chain was found in a study of blood T cells in healthy people across ages. Overall study results and limits: The fall in TCR beta diversity per million T cells was roughly linear with age. There were more naive CD4+ cells and higher diversity in long-lived donors than in aged donors. When one million T cells were used, diversity estimates were thought to be underestimates.

Many counts were recorded for this clonotype. Its target is not known. A second roughly 6 to 12 cycle PCR used barcoded and J-beta primers. From the 5' RACE reads, TCRdb called clonotypes with MiXCR, one entry per CDR3 protein. The repertoire holds roughly 700,000 distinct CDR3 sequences, with about 32% as singletons. It was roughly 10 milliliters of peripheral blood that were drawn from each donor. This TCR was recovered from a woman of 80 years or more in good health. The sequenced sample consisted of blood.

CDR3 in amino acids: CSARDPPGGSTDTQYF. The CDR3, as DNA: TGCAGTGCTAGAGATCCCCCAGGGGGGAGCACAGATACGCAGTATTTT. The chain uses TRBV20-1 and TRBJ2-3; a possible D gene is TRBD1 (7 bases). CDR3 length equals 16 residues. Trimming removed 0 bases at V and 0 bases at J, with 13 bases between. Per germline, CDR1 DFQATT and CDR2 SNEGSKA (reference sequence).